This T cell receptor (beta chain) was sequenced in a study of blood T cells in healthy people across ages. It was with a sample-barcoded 5' primer and a J-beta primer mix that a second PCR of roughly 6 to 12 cycles was run. TCRdb independently ran MiXCR on the 5' RACE reads; one entry per CDR3 protein. The profile shows some 700,000 distinct CDR3 sequences, about 42% of them singletons. Each individual donor underwent a draw of ten milliliters of peripheral blood. Looked up from germline, CDR1 is LGHNA and CDR2 is YNFKEQ. There are 17 residues in the CDR3. Study observations and caveats: Strong correlation was found linking TCR beta diversity to naive T cell percentage. With unsorted PBMCs, a conclusive comparison of naive versus antigen-experienced cells was not possible.

With respect to this clonotype: Its target is unknown. An end of the junction does not agree with germline; a read error may underlie this.

This sequence was found in a woman in her fifties or sixties in good health. V is TRBV4-2 and J is TRBJ2-3; D possibly matches TRBD1 or TRBD2 (5 bases each). Sequencing input: blood. CDR3 sequence: CASGHHPRDGSTDTQYF. The CDR3, as DNA: TGTGCCAGCGGCCATCACCCCCGGGACGGGAGCACAGATACGCAGTATTTT.